In its sample, the clone carrying this T cell receptor beta chain was seen once. Antigen: not known. The CDR3 has 16 residues. V shed 1 base and J shed 0 bases, with 12 bases lying between them. Germline CDR1 is SGHVS and CDR2 is FQNEAQ. Per the study methods: Junction-only immunoSEQ data arrived without quality scores, meaning filtering differed. The data were produced by immunoSEQ multiplex PCR, yet TCRdb's version contains in-frame clones alone and is incomplete. From that table come the V and J calls and clone size; the DNA was used to work out D and trimming. The sample includes about 2.1 million clones, 80% to 95% of them seen just once. CD45RO-negative, CCR7-selected cells formed the naive CD8 fraction, which excluded terminally differentiated effector memory CD45RA+ cells. These data are taken from a study of shared clonotypes between healthy human individuals. Study-wide background: Three plates each covered CD4 naive and memory; CD8 naive two, CD8 memory one.

Study-wide points: The generation probabilities recorded for non-shared clonotypes fell below those of clonotypes shared by all four donors.

This clonotype originated in a man younger than 35 in good health. Some clones in this sample may be carry-over from other donors' samples. Sequencing was carried out using naive CD8+ T cells from PBMCs. V gene TRBV7-8 combines with J gene TRBJ1-1, with D uncertain. The CDR3 region is CASSLGLMGVNTEAFF. DNA for the CDR3: TGTGCCAGCAGCTTAGGGTTGATGGGCGTGAACACTGAAGCTTTCTTT.